Below, 2 T cell receptor beta chains from the same sample are listed, as sequenced in a study of T cell changes during pregnancy in multiple sclerosis (dated by TCRdb to between 2017 and 2020). The library relied on the immunoSEQ multiplex PCR assay. TCRdb provides this immuneACCESS table in a form limited to in-frame rearrangements. Some clones are lacking; in checked studies, under half of them reflect an unresolved V gene, and why the rest are absent is not known. The sample table contains about 79,000 clones; only one count was recorded for around nine tenths of them. The top ten hold about 0.45% of the sample. Sequencing was performed on CD4+ T cells from peripheral blood mononuclear cells, taken in the second trimester of pregnancy. These receptor sequences come from a female donor with multiple sclerosis, enrolled in a pregnancy study.

This sequence joins TRBV5-4 and TRBJ2-1; 12 bases fit TRBD2. CDR1 is SGHNT, CDR2 YYREEE, per germline (reference sequence). V lost 4 bases, J lost 4 bases, and 3 bases stayed unmatched. The CDR3 loop spans 15 amino acids. For the CDR3, the DNA is TGTGCCAGCAGCACACTAGCGGGGGGTTACAATGAGCAGTTCTTC. Translation gives CASSTLAGGYNEQFF.

This rearrangement joins TRBV27 to TRBJ2-1, with TRBD2 as a possible D gene (7 bases). This CDR3 is built from 14 residues. Per the germline V gene, CDR1 is MNHEY and CDR2 is SMNVEV (reference sequence). The germline V and J ends were trimmed by 4 bases and 8 bases, with 15 bases remaining between them. In nucleotides, the CDR3 is TGTGCCAGCAGTTGGGGGGGCAGGGCCTATGAGCAGTTCTTC. Its translation is CASSWGGRAYEQFF.